This TCR beta chain was observed in a study of OX40 agonist ivuxolimab in advanced cancers. About the study as a whole: Ivuxolimab, which targeted the costimulatory receptor OX40 (CD134), was an agonistic, fully human IgG2 monoclonal antibody. Intravenous ivuxolimab was administered to patients every 2 weeks at six dose levels: 0.01, 0.1, 0.3, 1.5, 3 and 10 mg/kg. Of the roughly 53 patients in dose escalation, 19 had hepatocellular carcinoma, about 15 had melanoma, 9 had renal cell carcinoma and 9 had head and neck cancer. In the dose-escalation cohort, 70% to 90% of patients were male, and the mean age was roughly 60 years with a range of roughly 20 to 79. Patients were allowed to have had prior anti-PD-1, anti-PD-L1 or anti-CTLA-4 therapy, and 30% to 40% of the dose-escalation patients had been treated with checkpoint inhibitors. Partial responses were achieved by three dose-escalation patients, of whom one had hepatocellular carcinoma and two had cutaneous melanoma. Peripheral TCRbeta sequencing aimed to test whether ivuxolimab altered TCR sequence diversity and caused clonal T-cell expansion. The paper covers the monotherapy dose-escalation part of the phase I ivuxolimab trial, which included N of about 56 patients.

Genomic DNA was extracted from sorted cells for sequencing of the TCRbeta CDR3 region. The immunoSEQ Assay was used to sequence the TCRbeta CDR3 regions. Sourced from immuneACCESS, this table was stored by TCRdb with only in-frame sequences that have V and J called. A share of the clones is absent; for the studies checked, an unresolved V gene accounts for under half, and the remainder has no known explanation. The sample table records 100,000 to 150,000 clones; around 92% of these occur just once. The biggest ten clones account for under 0.95% of the sample. A remark on this clone: The antigen it recognizes is unknown. Nothing much larger sits one base from this clone, and base qualities are not available.

The research as a whole found: At doses from 0.1 to 3.0 mg/kg, clonal expansion was seen in both CD4+ and CD8+ blood T cells between baseline and week 6. In the 0.1-3.0 mg/kg groups, partial responders were among the patients with the lowest normalized peripheral clonal expansion, particularly in CD8+ T cells. Low levels of normalized T-cell clonal expansion were also seen in some nonresponding patients. After ivuxolimab, CD8+ T cells had more expanded clones than CD4+ T cells on average. Antigen specificity was not determined for the clonally expanded peripheral T cells.

Patients with autoimmune disease history or receiving systemic immunosuppression were excluded from the trial. Peripheral blood for TCR sequencing was collected from all dose cohorts at baseline, on cycle 4 day 1, and on cycle 7 day 1. The samples were drawn from a first-in-human, open-label, multicenter phase I dose-escalation trial of ivuxolimab. Adults with locally advanced or metastatic head and neck squamous cell, hepatocellular, melanoma or renal cell carcinoma were enrolled in the trial. Before TCR sequencing, CD4+ T cells and CD8+ T cells were sorted from peripheral blood as separate populations. The sequencing used CD4+ or CD8+ T cells sorted from blood, collected in a trial of the OX40 agonist ivuxolimab. The TCR sequence derives from an adult with an advanced solid tumor such as melanoma, head and neck, liver or kidney cancer.

The encoded CDR3 is CASSLAGALAQTEAFF. The DNA is TGCGCCAGCAGCTTGGCAGGGGCCTTGGCTCAAACTGAAGCTTTCTTT. The chain uses TRBV5-1 and TRBJ1-1, and the D gene may be TRBD1, 6 bases matching. The CDR3 runs 16 residues from the cysteine to the phenylalanine. CDR3 DNA is the only sequence kept; it has 48 bases, read in frame from the first base. According to the germline V gene, CDR1 reads SGHRS and CDR2 reads YFSETQ. The junction carries 17 bases between V and J, which are trimmed by 0 bases and 5 bases respectively.